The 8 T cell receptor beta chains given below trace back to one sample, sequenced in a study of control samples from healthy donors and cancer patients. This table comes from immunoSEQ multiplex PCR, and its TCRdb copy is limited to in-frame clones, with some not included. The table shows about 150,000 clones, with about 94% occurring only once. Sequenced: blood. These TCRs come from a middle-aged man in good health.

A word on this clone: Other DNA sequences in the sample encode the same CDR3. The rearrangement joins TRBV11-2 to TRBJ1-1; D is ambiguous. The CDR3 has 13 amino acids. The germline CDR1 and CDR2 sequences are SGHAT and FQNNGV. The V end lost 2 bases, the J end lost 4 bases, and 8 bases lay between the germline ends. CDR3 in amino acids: CASSLSRGTEAFF. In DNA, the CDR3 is TGTGCCAGCAGCTTATCCCGCGGCACTGAAGCTTTCTTT.

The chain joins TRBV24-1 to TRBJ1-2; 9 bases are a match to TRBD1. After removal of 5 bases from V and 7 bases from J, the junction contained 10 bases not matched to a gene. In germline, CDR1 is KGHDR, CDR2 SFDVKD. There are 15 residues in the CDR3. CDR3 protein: CATSADRGVSTGYTF. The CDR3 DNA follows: TGTGCCACCAGTGCAGACAGGGGGGTCAGTACTGGCTACACCTTC.

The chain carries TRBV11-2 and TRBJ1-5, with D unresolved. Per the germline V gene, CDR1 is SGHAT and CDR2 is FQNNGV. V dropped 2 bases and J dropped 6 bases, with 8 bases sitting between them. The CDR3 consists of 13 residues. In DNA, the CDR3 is TGTGCCAGCAGCTTATCTTTCGGTCAGCCCCAGCATTTT. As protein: CASSLSFGQPQHF.

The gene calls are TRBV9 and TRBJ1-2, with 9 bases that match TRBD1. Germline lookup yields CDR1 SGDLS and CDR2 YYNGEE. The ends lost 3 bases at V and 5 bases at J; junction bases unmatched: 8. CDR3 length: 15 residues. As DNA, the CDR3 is TGTGCCAGCAGCGAGAGACAGGGGGAGAGGTATGGCTACACCTTC. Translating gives CASSERQGERYGYTF.

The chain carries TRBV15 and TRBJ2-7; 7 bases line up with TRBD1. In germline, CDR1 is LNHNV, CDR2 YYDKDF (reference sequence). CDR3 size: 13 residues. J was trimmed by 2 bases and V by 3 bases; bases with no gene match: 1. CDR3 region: CATSSQGAYEQYF. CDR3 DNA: TGTGCCACCAGCAGTCAGGGGGCCTACGAGCAGTACTTC.

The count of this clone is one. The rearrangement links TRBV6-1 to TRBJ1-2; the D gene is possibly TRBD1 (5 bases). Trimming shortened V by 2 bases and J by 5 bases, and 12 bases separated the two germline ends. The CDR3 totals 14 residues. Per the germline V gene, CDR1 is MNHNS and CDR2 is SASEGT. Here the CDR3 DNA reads TGTGCCAGCAGTGAATCGAGACAGCCTTATGGCTACACCTTC. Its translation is CASSESRQPYGYTF.

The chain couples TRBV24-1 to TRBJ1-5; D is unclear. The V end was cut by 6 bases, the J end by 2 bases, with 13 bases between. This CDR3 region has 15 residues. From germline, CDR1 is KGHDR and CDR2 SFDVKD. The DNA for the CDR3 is TGTGCCACCAGTTTGGGGTCTGGGGGCAATCAGCCCCAGCATTTT. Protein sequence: CATSLGSGGNQPQHF.

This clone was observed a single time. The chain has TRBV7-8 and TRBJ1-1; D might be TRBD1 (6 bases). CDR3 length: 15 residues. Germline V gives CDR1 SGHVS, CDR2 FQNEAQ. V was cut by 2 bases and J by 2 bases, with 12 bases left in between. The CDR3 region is CASSLLWTDNTEAFF. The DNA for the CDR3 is TGTGCCAGCAGCTTACTCTGGACAGATAACACTGAAGCTTTCTTT.